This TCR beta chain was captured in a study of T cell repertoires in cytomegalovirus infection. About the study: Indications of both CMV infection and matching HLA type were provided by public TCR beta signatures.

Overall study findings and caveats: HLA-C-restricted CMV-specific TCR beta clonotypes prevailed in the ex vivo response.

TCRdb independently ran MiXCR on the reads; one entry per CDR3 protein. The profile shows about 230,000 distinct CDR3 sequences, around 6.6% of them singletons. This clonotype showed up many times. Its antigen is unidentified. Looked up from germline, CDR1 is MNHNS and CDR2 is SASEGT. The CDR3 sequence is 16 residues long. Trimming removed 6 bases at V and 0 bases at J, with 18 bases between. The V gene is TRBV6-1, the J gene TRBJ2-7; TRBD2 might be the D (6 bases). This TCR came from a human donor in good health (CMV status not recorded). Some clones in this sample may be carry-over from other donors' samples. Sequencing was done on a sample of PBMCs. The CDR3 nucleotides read TGTGCCAGCAGACGAAACCGGGAGCTAAGCTCCTACGAGCAGTACTTC. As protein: CASRRNRELSSYEQYF.